Sequencing of this TCR beta chain was carried out in a study of blood T cell repertoires in COVID-19. For the study at large: Acute and convalescent COVID-19 samples came from the United States, Italy and Spain. The analysed material was cDNA or gDNA that came from T cells, B-cell-depleted T cells, or PBMCs.

Only in-frame clones appear in the TCRdb table, and some are missing; sequencing was by immunoSEQ multiplex PCR. The sample includes about 310,000 clones, around 90% seen only once; the top ten take about 1%. This CDR3 comprises 13 residues. V was pared by 2 bases and J by 1 base, with 6 bases between. The V gene's germline CDR1 is SGHRS and CDR2 YFSETQ. V gene TRBV5-1 combines with J gene TRBJ1-1; unclear D gene. This clonotype was sampled from a woman in her forties with COVID-19, enrolled during active disease. The sequenced sample was peripheral blood. The CDR3 DNA follows: TGCGCCAGCAGCTTTGCAGGGAACACTGAAGCTTTCTTT. Its protein product is CASSFAGNTEAFF.